This TCR beta chain was recovered during a study of CD8 T cells in Susac syndrome. With respect to this clonotype: What it binds is not known.

The length of the CDR3 is 14 residues. Trimming removed 6 bases from V and 1 base from J; junction bases left unmatched: 5. Germline V gene data show CDR1 as MNHNS and CDR2 as SASEGT. The individuals used as controls were healthy donors who had been matched for both age and sex. Random hexamers primed reverse transcription of about 0.5 to 1 ug RNA. A multiplex approach, immunoSEQ multiplex PCR, amplified TCR beta CDR3 across 54 Vbeta and 13 Jbeta. One entry per CDR3 protein results from TCRdb running MiXCR on the immunoSEQ multiplex PCR reads. The sample holds about 200,000 distinct CDR3 sequences; around 93% are singletons and the top ten take roughly 0.096%. Overall study results and limits: By the study's own acknowledgment, its TCR sequencing and HLA analysis included relatively few individuals.

This receptor was taken from a human donor in good health. Sequenced input: CD4+ T cells from PBMCs. V and J are TRBV6-1 and TRBJ2-5, with 7 bases lining up with TRBD1. The DNA for the CDR3 is TGTGCCAGCAGCATCGGACAGGTCCAAGAGACCCAGTACTTC. Translated: CASSIGQVQETQYF.